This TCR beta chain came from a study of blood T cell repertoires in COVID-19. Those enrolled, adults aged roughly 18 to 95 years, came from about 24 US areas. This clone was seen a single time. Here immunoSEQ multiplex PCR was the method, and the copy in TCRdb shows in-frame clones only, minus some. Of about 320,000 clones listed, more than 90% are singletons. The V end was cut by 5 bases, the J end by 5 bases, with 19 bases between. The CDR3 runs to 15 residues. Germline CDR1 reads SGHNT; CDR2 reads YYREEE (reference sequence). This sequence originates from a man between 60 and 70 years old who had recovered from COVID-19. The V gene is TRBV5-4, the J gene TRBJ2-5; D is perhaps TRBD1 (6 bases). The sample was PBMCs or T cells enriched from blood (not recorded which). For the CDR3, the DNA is TGTGCCAGCAGTCCGGGGTCAGGGGCGGTGGAGACCCAGTACTTC. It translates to CASSPGSGAVETQYF.